A single sample gave rise to the 29 T cell receptor delta chains below, sequenced in a study of γδ T cells in repeated Plasmodium falciparum infection. Bulk repertoires came from Vgamma9/Vdelta2+ or Vdelta2-negative gammadelta T cells flow-sorted from PBMC. TCRdb re-called the multiplex PCR reads via CATT. Among 75,000 to 95,000 delta-chain clones listed, roughly 0.98% were seen once. The sequenced sample was gamma-delta T cells from blood. These receptor sequences come from a pool of human donors (malaria-infected and uninfected, not separated).

Comments on this clone: The amino acid sequence in TCRdb belongs to a much larger clone and departs from this DNA's translation at residue 14, likely a sequencing read error; the sequence shown is translated from the DNA. This chain links TRDV2 with TRDJ1; 10 nucleotides match TRDD3. The J gene was not available in TCRdb and was assigned here by matching the DNA to germline segments. V shed 3 bases, J shed 3 bases, and the junction held 18 bases outside the gene matches. CDR1 and CDR2 (germline): GEAIGNYY, EKD. This CDR3 comprises 19 residues. CDR3 sequence (DNA): TGTGCCTGTGACCGGGGGATAAGGAACTGGGGGATGGACGCCGATAAACTCATCTTT. Translated: CACDRGIRNWGMDADKLIF.

This clone turned up a few times. TCRdb shows a much larger clone's protein in place of this DNA's translation, and the two differ at residue 17, likely through a read error; the protein shown is translated from the DNA. The CDR3 DNA reads as TGTGCTCTTGGGGCGCGTTCCCCTGTTTGGGGCAGGGAACTGGGGGATCCTAAACTCATCTTT. Its translation is CALGARSPVWGRELGDPKLIF. The genes are TRDV1 and TRDJ1; 10 bases match TRDD3. Germline assignment: CDR1 TSWWSYY and CDR2 QGS. The J segment lost 7 bases and the V segment lost 4 bases, leaving 27 bases of the junction unmatched. The CDR3 contains 21 residues.

About this clone itself: This sequence is one base from a far larger clone and is likely a read error. Other DNA sequences in this sample translate to the same CDR3. The gene calls are TRDV1 and TRDJ1; a weak D match, TRDD3 (5 bases). TCRdb offers no J gene call, so here the DNA was matched to germline to obtain one. CDR3 length: 19 amino acids. Germline V lookup: CDR1 TSWWSYY, CDR2 QGS. CDR3 bases: TGCGCTCTTGGGAGACGTTCCAAACAGGTGGGGACTTACACCGATAAACTCATCTTT. Translating it yields CALGRRSKQVGTYTDKLIF.

This clone was detected a few times. TCRdb assigns this DNA the protein of a much larger clone, which departs from its translation at residue 3; this likely reflects a read error, and the protein shown comes from translating the DNA. The chain is built from TRDV2 and TRDJ1; 11 nucleotides match TRDD3. Here the J gene came from matching the DNA to germline, since TCRdb omits it. From germline, CDR1 is GEAIGNYY and CDR2 EKD. The CDR3 extends over 16 amino acids. CDR3 in amino acids: CARDTVGDTQADKLIF. CDR3 bases: TGTGCCCGTGACACCGTGGGGGATACGCAGGCCGATAAACTCATCTTT.

Comment on this clone: TCRdb lists the protein of a much larger clone for this DNA, which differs at residue 6, so this is likely a read error; the protein given here is translated from the DNA itself. The rearrangement joins TRDV2 to TRDJ1; TRDD3 agrees at 8 bases. TCRdb records no J gene; here it was assigned by comparing the DNA to germline. CDR3 length: 16 amino acids. Germline values: CDR1 GEAIGNYY, CDR2 EKD. Germline trimming cut 3 bases from V and 1 base from J; bases unmatched to any gene: 9. CDR3 amino acids: CACDATGDSSTDKLIF. DNA of the CDR3: TGTGCCTGTGACGCGACGGGGGATAGCTCCACCGATAAACTCATCTTT.

Concerning this clone itself: The TCRdb protein comes from a much larger clone and disagrees with this DNA's translation at residue 6, likely due to a read error; the protein given here is derived from the DNA. J gene calling gave no result, while the V gene is TRDV2; TRDD3, the table's D call, was not compared with the DNA. The CDR3 spans 18 residues. The germline CDR1 and CDR2 sequences are GEAIGNYY and EKD. CDR3 sequence (DNA): TGTGCCTGTGACACCATAACCCCACTGGGGGACCGCTCCGGGTTGCTCATCTTT. Residues: CACDTITPLGDRSGLLIF.

This clone has only a few counts. TCRdb has a much larger clone's protein, which differs at residue 9 from the translation of this DNA, likely because of a read error; what is shown is the protein translated from the DNA. V and J are TRDV1 and TRDJ1; TRDD3 agrees at 12 bases. The J gene is not listed in TCRdb, so it was assigned here from a DNA match to germline. Trimming at V came to 2 bases and at J to 3 bases, leaving 22 bases not matched to a gene. There are 22 residues in the CDR3. The germline CDR1 and CDR2 sequences are TSWWSYY and QGS. The CDR3 region is CALGETFGPYEEAGGYADKLIF. CDR3 bases: TGTGCTCTTGGGGAAACCTTTGGTCCCTACGAAGAGGCTGGGGGATACGCCGATAAACTCATCTTT.

By its share, this clone is medium-sized. One end of the junction fails to match germline, which may point to a read error. Other DNA sequences in this specimen translate into the identical CDR3. The chain is built from TRDV1 and TRDJ1; TRDD3 matches 10 bases. This CDR3 has 21 amino acids. Per the germline V gene, CDR1 is TSWWSYY and CDR2 is QGS. The CDR3 reads CALGEIGLNTLTGGCSDKLIF. CDR3 in DNA: TGTGCTCTTGGGGAAATTGGCCTAAATACCCTTACTGGGGGATGTTCCGACAAACTCATCTTT.

This clone was seen more than once but under ten times. The protein given by TCRdb reflects a much larger clone and differs at residue 4 from this DNA's translation, likely from a read error; the protein shown is the DNA's translation. This chain uses TRDV1 with TRDJ1; possibly TRDD2 or TRDD3 for D (5 bases each). In germline, CDR1 is TSWWSYY, CDR2 QGS. This CDR3 is 14 amino acids long. Here the CDR3 reads CALVPPPDTGKLIF. The CDR3 DNA reads as TGTGCTCTGGTTCCTCCCCCCGATACCGGTAAACTCATCTTT.

This clone came up a few times. TCRdb assigns this DNA the protein of a much larger clone, which departs from its translation at residue 13; this likely reflects a read error, and the protein shown comes from translating the DNA. V usage is TRDV1 and J usage is TRDJ1; unclear D gene. This CDR3 spans 16 amino acids. The germline V gene has CDR1 TSWWSYY and CDR2 QGS. For the CDR3, the DNA is TGTGCTCTTGGGGAACTAAAAGGACGAAGCGTCGATAGACTCATCTTT. It is translated as CALGELKGRSVDRLIF.

Only a few counts were recorded for this clone. The protein recorded in TCRdb matches a much larger clone and deviates from this DNA's translation at residue 8, suggesting a read error; the protein here is obtained by translating the DNA. V usage is TRDV1 and J usage is TRDJ1; 13 positions match TRDD3. Because TCRdb records no J gene, it was assigned here through a match of the DNA to germline. The germline V gene has CDR1 TSWWSYY and CDR2 QGS. The CDR3 is made up of 21 amino acids. J was trimmed by 3 bases and V by 0 bases; bases with no gene match: 16. The CDR3: CALGELLSRIYWGIRPDKLIF. The CDR3 nucleotides are TGTGCTCTTGGGGAACTACTTTCTAGGATCTACTGGGGGATACGACCCGATAAACTCATCTTT.

Comments on this clone: A far more abundant clone sits one base away, making this likely a read error. The chain uses TRDV2 and TRDJ1; the D is unclear. Assignment of the J gene here rests on matching the DNA to germline, because TCRdb gives none. The V end lost 2 bases, the J end lost 0 bases, and 12 bases lay between the germline ends. This CDR3 comprises 15 residues. Germline CDR1 reads GEAIGNYY; CDR2 reads EKD. The CDR3 DNA follows: TGTGCCTGTGACAAATTGGCTAGTTACACCGATAAACTCATCTTT. Protein sequence: CACDKLASYTDKLIF.

Note on this clone: A far more abundant clone sits one base away, making this likely a read error. Different DNA sequences within this sample yield the same CDR3. The chain employs TRDV1 and TRDJ1; D perhaps matches TRDD3 (6 bases). Because TCRdb records no J gene, it was assigned here through a match of the DNA to germline. CDR3 length equals 19 residues. CDR1 is TSWWSYY and CDR2 is QGS in the germline V gene. The V end lost 2 bases, the J end lost 8 bases, and 30 bases lay between the germline ends. The CDR3 protein is CALGEWGLLSDTSTNKLIF. As DNA, the CDR3 is TGTGCTCTTGGGGAATGGGGTTTACTCTCGGATACTTCAACTAACAAACTCATCTTT.

This clone appeared a few times. The amino acid sequence in TCRdb belongs to a much larger clone and departs from this DNA's translation at residue 12, likely a sequencing read error; the sequence shown is translated from the DNA. The chain joins TRDV2 to TRDJ1; 13 positions match TRDD3. The J gene, not given by TCRdb, was assigned here from a germline match of the nucleotide sequence. Germline assignment: CDR1 GEAIGNYY and CDR2 EKD. The CDR3 spans 19 residues. V gave up 3 bases and J gave up 5 bases; unmatched junction bases: 17. The CDR3 DNA follows: TGTGCCTGTGACTCCCGTACTGGGGGATACGCGACTACGGGTGATAAACTCATCTTT. As protein: CACDSRTGGYATTGDKLIF.

Points on this clone: TCRdb's entry gives the protein of a much larger clone, which mismatches this DNA's translation at residue 11, likely from a read error; the protein reported here is translated from the DNA. The chain couples TRDV2 to TRDJ1; TRDD3 matches 10 bases. Germline V gene lookup returns CDR1 GEAIGNYY and CDR2 EKD. The CDR3 totals 19 residues. V dropped 0 bases and J dropped 0; count of bases not matched to a gene: 12. CDR3 sequence: CACDTGIWGICGYTDKLIF. The CDR3 DNA reads TGTGCCTGTGACACCGGGATCTGGGGGATATGCGGGTACACCGATAAACTCATCTTT.

Comments on this clone: TCRdb assigns this DNA the protein of a much larger clone, which departs from its translation at residue 14; this likely reflects a read error, and the protein shown comes from translating the DNA. The V gene call reads TRDV1; no J gene was called; no check of the table's D call, TRDD3, against the DNA was made. Germline V gene lookup returns CDR1 TSWWSYY and CDR2 QGS. The CDR3 is 15 amino acids. Here the CDR3 DNA reads TGTGCTCTTGGGGAAGCGGGGGTTAGCACCGATAAACTCACCTTT. It codes for CALGEAGVSTDKLTF.

A word on this clone: Given a far larger clone just one base away, this is likely a sequencing read error. This same CDR3 is encoded by further DNA sequences in the sample. The chain uses TRAV36/DV7 and TRDJ1, with 9 nucleotides matching TRDD3. Germline V gives CDR1 VTNFRS, CDR2 LTSSGIE (reference sequence). The CDR3 is 14 amino acids. Here the CDR3 reads CAPYWGKYTDKLIF. CDR3 nucleotide sequence: TGTGCCCCTTACTGGGGGAAGTACACCGATAAACTCATTTTT.

This clone is medium-sized. The sample contains more than one DNA sequence encoding this CDR3. The gene calls are TRDV2 and TRDJ3, with D possibly TRDD3 on 5 matching bases. Germline V gives CDR1 GEAIGNYY, CDR2 EKD. V was trimmed by 0 bases and J by 0 bases, leaving 8 bases between them. CDR3 length: 17 residues. As DNA, the CDR3 is TGTGCCTGTGACACCGTGCTGGGCTCCTGGGACACCCGACAGATGTTTTTC. This sequence encodes CACDTVLGSWDTRQMFF.

This clone was counted only a few times. TCRdb's listed protein matches a much larger clone and diverges from this DNA's translation at residue 6, likely through a read error; the protein shown comes from the DNA. The J gene is TRDJ1, the V gene TRDV2; 9 bases match TRDD3. TCRdb gives no J gene; it was assigned here by matching the DNA to germline. The CDR3 is 18 residues long. V trimming: 3 bases; J trimming: 0 bases; junction bases outside the gene matches: 13. Germline V CDR1 and CDR2: GEAIGNYY, EKD. This chain's CDR3 is CACDGVETLGDYTDKLIF. CDR3 sequence (DNA): TGTGCCTGTGACGGAGTCGAAACACTGGGGGACTACACCGATAAACTCATCTTT.

This clone appeared many times. The likely explanation is a read error, given a far larger clone one base away. The sample has other DNA sequences that encode this CDR3 too. V usage is TRDV2 and J usage is TRDJ2, with D possibly being TRDD3 (5 bases). The J gene was not available in TCRdb and was assigned here by matching the DNA to germline segments. The CDR3 consists of 15 residues. CDR1 is GEAIGNYY and CDR2 is EKD in the germline V gene. CDR3 protein: CACDTLRGDLAQLFF. DNA for the CDR3: TGTGCCTGCGACACCCTTAGGGGAGACCTGGCACAACTCTTCTTT.

In regard to this clone: This likely reflects a read error, since a far larger clone is one base away. The chain is built from TRDV1 and TRDJ1; D is unclear. The J gene, left out of TCRdb, was set here by checking the DNA against germline. Between the trimmed V and J ends, which lost 3 bases and 0 bases, there was a span of 17 bases. There are 17 residues in the CDR3. CDR1 TSWWSYY and CDR2 QGS come from the germline V gene. Here the CDR3 reads CALGELAPLRDTDKLIF. For the CDR3, the DNA is TGTGCTCTTGGGGAGCTAGCGCCACTAAGAGACACCGATAAACTCATCTTT.

Remarks on this clone: The TCRdb record carries a much larger clone's protein, which differs from this DNA's translation at residue 11; a read error is the likely cause, and the protein listed here is the DNA translation. J is TRDJ1 and V is TRDV2; 11 nucleotides line up with TRDD3. The J gene comes from matching the DNA to germline here; TCRdb lacks it. Germline CDR1 reads GEAIGNYY; CDR2 reads EKD. The CDR3 has 19 amino acids. J was trimmed by 0 bases and V by 5 bases; bases with no gene match: 16. CDR3 protein: CACGPRDWGICKYTDKLIF. Here the CDR3 DNA reads TGTGCCTGTGGACCACGAGACTGGGGGATATGTAAGTACACCGATAAACTCATCTTT.

The sample holds many counts of this clone. For this DNA, TCRdb reports the protein of a much larger clone, which diverges at residue 9, most likely from a read error; the protein presented here is translated directly from the DNA. V usage is TRDV3 and J usage is TRDJ1; no firm D call. Per germline, CDR1 TVYSNPD and CDR2 GDNSRS (reference sequence). V was pared by 2 bases and J by 2 bases, with 21 bases between. The CDR3 is 16 residues long. CDR3 sequence reads: CAFRLAGWRLTDKLIF. CDR3 sequence (DNA): TGTGCCTTTCGTCTAGCAGGCTGGCGACTTACCGATAAACTCATCTTT.

This clone was seen a few times. This DNA's translation differs at residue 12 from TCRdb's protein, which comes from a much larger clone; a read error is likely, and the protein shown is translated from the DNA. V and J are TRDV2 and TRDJ1; TRDD3 matches at 9 bases. TCRdb is silent on the J gene; assignment here came from matching the DNA to germline. The germline V gene encodes CDR1 GEAIGNYY and CDR2 EKD. This CDR3 is built from 18 residues. With V trimmed by 2 bases and J by 0 bases, 12 bases remained unmatched. This chain's CDR3 is CACDSRTGGHLHTDKLIF. CDR3 nucleotides: TGTGCCTGTGACAGTAGGACTGGGGGACATCTCCACACCGATAAACTCATCTTT.

A remark on this clone: A far larger clone lies a single base away; this is likely a read error. The same CDR3 also results from other DNA sequences found in this sample. The chain recombines TRDV2 with TRDJ1, with TRDD3 matching over 8 bases. The J gene was missing in TCRdb and was found by matching the end of the DNA to germline. Germline trimming cut 4 bases from V and 3 bases from J; bases unmatched to any gene: 12. The CDR3 contains 16 residues. CDR1 is GEAIGNYY, CDR2 EKD, per germline. The CDR3 loop reads CACDSLGDAVADKLIF. CDR3 DNA: TGTGCCTGTGATTCGCTGGGGGACGCCGTGGCCGATAAACTCATCTTT.

This clone was detected a few times. This sequence is one base from a far larger clone and is likely a read error. Different DNA sequences within this sample yield the same CDR3. TRDV1 is the V gene, and the J gene was not called; no check of the table's D call, TRDD3, against the DNA was made. The germline V gene has CDR1 TSWWSYY and CDR2 QGS. The CDR3 spans 20 residues. CDR3 DNA sequence: TGTGCTCTTGGGGAAGACTTGAAGGGCTGGGGGATCTATCCCACCGGTAAACTCATCTTC. It codes for CALGEDLKGWGIYPTGKLIF.

This clone occurred many times. V and J are TRDV1 and TRDJ1; 11 bases line up with TRDD3. The J gene is absent in TCRdb and was assigned here via DNA matching to germline. The V segment lost 2 bases and the J segment 0 bases; nucleotides outside the gene matches: 23. The CDR3 covers 23 residues. The germline CDR1 and CDR2 sequences are TSWWSYY and QGS. In DNA, the CDR3 is TGTGCTCTTGGGGAAGTGGGGCCTGAAGTGCTGGGGGATACACGAGTGTACACCGATAAACTCATCTTT. As protein: CALGEVGPEVLGDTRVYTDKLIF.

This clone counts as medium-sized. Other nucleotide sequences from this sample produce the same CDR3. The rearrangement links TRDV1 to TRDJ1; the match to TRDD3 covers 10 bases. V lost 3 bases to trimming and J lost 0 bases; unmatched junction nucleotides: 22. There are 22 residues in the CDR3. CDR1 TSWWSYY and CDR2 QGS come from the germline V gene. The CDR3 bases are TGTGCTCTTGGGGAGACTTCCCGGTACTGGGGGATGGGGATACCGTACACCGATAAACTCATCTTT. Its protein is CALGETSRYWGMGIPYTDKLIF.

This clone was detected only a few times. The TCRdb record carries a much larger clone's protein, which differs from this DNA's translation at residue 4; a read error is the likely cause, and the protein listed here is the DNA translation. The rearrangement joins TRDV2 to TRDJ1, with 9 bases identical to TRDD3. The J gene was missing in TCRdb and was found by matching the end of the DNA to germline. Germline values: CDR1 GEAIGNYY, CDR2 EKD. CDR3 length: 16 residues. In DNA form, the CDR3 reads TGTGCCTGTAACACCGAGTTTCTGGGGGATGTAAATAAACTCATCTTT. The encoded protein is CACNTEFLGDVNKLIF.